This TCR beta chain was sequenced for a study of blood T cells in healthy people across ages. On this clonotype: Its antigen is not known.

V lost 3 bases and J lost 6, with 11 bases in between. The V gene's germline CDR1 is LNHNV and CDR2 YYDKDF (reference sequence). The CDR3 consists of 13 residues. A second roughly 6 to 12 cycle PCR used barcoded and J-beta primers. TCRdb called the 5' RACE reads again in MiXCR, with one record for every CDR3 protein. Of about 570,000 distinct CDR3 sequences in the sample, roughly 28% were seen once. Sample donors were healthy Caucasian individuals that came from Russia, aged roughly 6 to 95. Study results and limitations: Across the age range, TCR beta diversity per million T cells fell in a roughly linear way.

The TCR was taken from a woman in her 70s in good health. The V and J genes are TRBV15 and TRBJ1-1, with a tentative D call TRBD1 (5 bases). Material for sequencing was blood. The CDR3 is CATSREWGAEAFF. CDR3 DNA sequence: TGTGCCACCAGCAGGGAGTGGGGGGCTGAAGCTTTCTTT.